Below, 5 T cell receptor beta chains from the same sample are listed, as sequenced in a study of T cells in tuberculosis. Here immunoSEQ multiplex PCR was the method, and the copy in TCRdb shows in-frame clones only, minus some. The sample contains some 40,000 clones, 95% of which appear only once. The source material was PBMCs. Source of these receptors: a donor aged 10-29 years with latent tuberculosis or without tuberculosis infection.

The chain couples TRBV6-1 to TRBJ2-7, with 7 positions matching TRBD1. V lost 4 bases to trimming and J lost 0 bases; unmatched junction nucleotides: 6. The germline gives CDR1 MNHNS, CDR2 SASEGT. The CDR3 loop spans 15 amino acids. The CDR3 sequence is CASSGTGTASYEQYF. Here the CDR3 DNA reads TGTGCCAGCAGTGGAACCGGGACAGCCTCCTACGAGCAGTACTTC.

The chain is built from TRBV19 and TRBJ1-2; 8 bases are shared with TRBD1. The CDR3 is made up of 13 amino acids. J was trimmed by 6 bases and V by 6 bases; bases with no gene match: 6. Germline values: CDR1 LNHDA, CDR2 SQIVND (reference sequence). The CDR3 region is CASRARTGNGYTF. DNA of the CDR3: TGTGCCAGTAGGGCTAGGACAGGGAATGGCTACACCTTC.

This sequence joins TRBV9 and TRBJ2-6, with 10 bases lining up with TRBD1. Germline V gene lookup returns CDR1 SGDLS and CDR2 YYNGEE. This CDR3 is built from 16 residues. Trimming cost V 3 bases and J 1 base; bases outside gene matches: 1. DNA for the CDR3: TGTGCCAGCAGCGGACAGGGGGCGTCTGGGGCCAACGTCCTGACTTTC. It encodes CASSGQGASGANVLTF. The complete variable domain, with remaining parts taken from reference TRBV9 and TRBJ2-6, reads DSGVTQTPKHLITATGQRVTLRCSPRSGDLSVYWYQQSLDQGLQFLIQYYNGEERAKGNILERFSAQQFPDLHSELNLSSLELGDSALYFCASSGQGASGANVLTFGAGSRLTVL.

This chain links TRBV11-2 with TRBJ1-2, with 8 bases matching TRBD1. The germline V gene encodes CDR1 SGHAT and CDR2 FQNNGV. The ends lost 8 bases at V and 4 bases at J; junction bases unmatched: 15. The CDR3 runs 16 residues. CDR3 nucleotide sequence: TGTGCCAGCGGGTCCGTGGAACCCGGGACAGGCTATGGCTACACCTTC. Its translation is CASGSVEPGTGYGYTF.

The rearrangement links TRBV19 to TRBJ1-2; a possible D gene is TRBD1 (5 bases). V lost 4 bases, J lost 0 bases, and 12 bases lay in between. The CDR3 runs 15 residues. The germline V gene has CDR1 LNHDA and CDR2 SQIVND (reference sequence). CDR3 loop: CASSKGRGTNYGYTF. CDR3 coding DNA: TGTGCCAGTAGTAAGGGTCGGGGGACTAACTATGGCTACACCTTC.